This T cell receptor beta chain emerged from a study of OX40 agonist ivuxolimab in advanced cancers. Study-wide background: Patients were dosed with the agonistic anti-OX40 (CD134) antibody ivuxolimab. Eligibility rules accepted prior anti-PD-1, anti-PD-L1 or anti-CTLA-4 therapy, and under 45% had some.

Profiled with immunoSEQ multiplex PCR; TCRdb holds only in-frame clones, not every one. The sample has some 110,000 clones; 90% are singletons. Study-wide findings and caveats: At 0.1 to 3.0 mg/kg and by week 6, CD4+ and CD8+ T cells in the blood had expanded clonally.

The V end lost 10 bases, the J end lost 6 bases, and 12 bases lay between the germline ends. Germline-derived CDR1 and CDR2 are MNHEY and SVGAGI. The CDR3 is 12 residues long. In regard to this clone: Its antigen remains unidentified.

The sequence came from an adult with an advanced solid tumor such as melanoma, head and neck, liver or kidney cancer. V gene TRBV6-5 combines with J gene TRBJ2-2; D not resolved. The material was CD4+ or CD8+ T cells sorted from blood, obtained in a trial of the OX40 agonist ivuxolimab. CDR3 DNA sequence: TGTGCCACCAGGCGTAGGCCCGGGGAGCTGTTTTTT. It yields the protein CATRRRPGELFF.